Listed here is a single TCR beta chain. The data belong to a study of blood T cell repertoires in COVID-19. The wider study: Sources were T cells, B-cell-depleted T cells, or PBMCs; the material itself was cDNA or gDNA.

Trimming cost V 5 bases and J 7 bases, with 8 bases left between them. Germline V gene sequence: CDR1 SNHLY, CDR2 FYNNEI. The CDR3 runs to 12 residues. The protocol was immunoSEQ multiplex PCR, while the TCRdb copy is restricted to in-frame clones and leaves out a portion. The table records 200,000 to 250,000 clones, around 84% of them present only once. The clonotype was recovered from a woman older than 75 with active or convalescent COVID-19. Specimen: peripheral blood. This sequence joins TRBV2 and TRBJ1-4, with D hard to call. The CDR3 sequence is CASSLGLEKLFF. CDR3 nucleotide sequence: TGTGCCAGCAGTCTTGGCCTTGAAAAACTGTTTTTT.